This T cell receptor (beta chain) was identified during a study of cytomegalovirus exposure and HLA in healthy donors (dated by TCRdb to about 2017). Turning to the overall study: An earlier analysis of a few hundred of the donors reported 276 Gb of sequence data and 117 million unique TCR beta sequences obtained from about 179 million T cells. Every repertoire in the discovery cohort had been generated on one and the same sequencing platform. The study was designed to test whether signatures of past pathogen exposure could be identified by cataloging public T cell receptors. Among a few hundred genotyped donors of the cohort, an average of roughly 240,000 unique TCR beta nucleotide sequences were sequenced per donor, roughly 18% of them non-productive. Besides the first cohort of around 670 subjects, a separate validation cohort made up of roughly 130 different subjects was used. An early release covering roughly 600 HLA-typed donors comprised approximately 290 gigabases of sequencing data and approximately 80 million unique TCR sequences. Using immunosequencing, the study profiled T cell repertoires from 666 subjects and related those repertoires to cytomegalovirus serostatus. High-throughput TCR immunosequencing, statistical association of individual TCRs with disease status, and machine learning were combined to predict cytomegalovirus infection status. Donor age, sex, ethnicity and CMV serostatus were collected together with the repertoire data. In the later analysis, no new phenotypic data were used to find candidate immune exposures; instead, reliance was placed on TCR beta sequences and their occurrence across donors. The number of donors typed differed by locus, with about 629-630 for A, B, C, DRB1 and DQB1, 522 for DQA1, nearly 610 for DPA1, and over 400 for DPB1. An earlier analysis of around 540 of the donors applied high-throughput TCR beta sequencing to assess whether each TCR beta V gene segment acted as functional or pseudogenic. Roughly five DR-DQ haplotypes were treated as single units for association and clustering because of strong linkage in the cohort. A later analysis re-examined previously published TCR beta repertoires from more than 550 donors and added high-resolution HLA genotyping to investigate patterns of TCR occurrence. HLA typing covered class I and class II loci at four-digit resolution. Of the roughly 400 genotyped donors, 65% to 90% fell in the genetic ancestry cluster associated with self-reported Caucasian donors. In a later genetic analysis, genome-wide SNP genotypes for about 55% of the roughly 670 donors were used, and that subset was treated as a discovery cohort. General findings and caveats noted by the study authors: Over 15 rarely observed V segments, including chromosome 9 orphons, were excluded from the earlier analysis of a few hundred of the donors because counts were too low. The authors suggested that the approach could potentially be extended to other disease states and immunological phenotypes. According to a later genetic analysis, donors in an Asian-associated ancestry cluster had fewer N-insertions in productive TCRs than the approximately 710-donor mean. Immune exposure information for the cohort was limited to CMV serostatus. In a later genetic analysis, a missense DCLRE1C variant was associated with V-gene and J-gene trimming of TCR beta chains, and the association was replicated in an independent cohort. The sequencing pipeline was judged likely to have produced a cluster of highly shared sequence variants as a technical artifact. Most TCR sequences were seen in very few donors, while some public TCRs were found in many individuals. Correlated functional status among segregating V segments might reflect linkage disequilibrium, but an unknown experimental factor could not be ruled out. Because HLA typing was missing for some donors at each locus, association tests included only the typed subset. This cohort had only TCR beta chains sequenced, and the lack of alpha or paired-chain data limited which features could be detected. A further reported finding was that TCR beta sequences accurately predicted the HLA-A and HLA-B alleles for most subjects in the first cohort. Compared with equally common non-associated chains, HLA-associated TCR beta chains in a later analysis were more clonally expanded and had lower generation probabilities. Some IMGT-functional V segments, including TRBV6-2 and TRBV6-3, could not be distinguished by the 87-base-pair reads and were therefore excluded. A later analysis reported that several top co-occurrence clusters appeared linked to parvovirus B19, influenza, CMV and Epstein-Barr virus. In the study, 164 TCR beta chains were listed as associated with cytomegalovirus. Assigning TCR associations to individual alleles was difficult when HLA alleles, especially DR and DQ, strongly co-occurred. The presence/absence analyses assumed that sequencing depth was roughly uniform across donors, and that assumption may not be true. In vitro tests confirmed that a few of the cytomegalovirus-associated TCR beta chains recognize cytomegalovirus antigens. Most CMV-associated TCR beta chains appeared to be HLA-restricted in a later analysis, and the HLA associations seemed to be driven largely by CMV exposure. In an earlier analysis of more than 500 of the donors, most TCR beta V segments appeared in productive rearrangements about 90% or about 30% of the time, broadly matching IMGT annotations. A later analysis associated 15,000 to 20,000 TCR beta sequences with specific HLA alleles at a false discovery rate of 0.05. The classifier was reported to diagnose cytomegalovirus status with high specificity and sensitivity in both the original and validation cohorts. In a later analysis, TCR association rates were found to vary across HLA loci, with the most associated TCRs seen for DRB1 alleles and the fewest for HLA-C alleles.

The cohort was made up of 666 healthy bone marrow donors. At the time of sampling, all cohort members were nominally healthy, though unrecorded immune exposures were likely present. The donor tested CMV seropositive, placing the donor among the 250 to 350 seropositive members of the cohort. A peripheral blood sample was collected from each donor, and TCR beta sequencing was performed on peripheral blood mononuclear cells. Genomic DNA extraction from the blood cell samples was performed with the Qiagen DNeasy Blood Extraction Kit. The receptor library was made with the immunoSEQ multiplex PCR assay. For the multiplex PCR, a mixture combining 60 forward primers for TCR Vbeta segments and 13 reverse primers for TCR Jbeta segments was used. Amplification of the CDR3 region of rearranged TCR beta genes was performed with a multiplex PCR assay on genomic DNA. The Illumina HiSeq System was used to sequence the amplified TCR beta libraries as 87-base-pair reads. Concerning the study's data processing: A later analysis tallied roughly 78 million unique TCR beta chains across the 550 to 850 repertoires, and around 12 million of those chains were shared by two or more donors. Raw reads were error-corrected and collapsed into unique sequences with a nearest-neighbor algorithm that merged closely related sequences to remove PCR and sequencing errors. Alignment of CDR3 sequences to IMGT reference sequences was used to assign V, D and J gene segments. Each retained sequence needed at least a six-nucleotide match to both a V gene segment and a J gene segment. Rearrangements were classified as productive when the CDR3 lacked stop codons and remained in frame with V and J, and all other rearrangements were classified as non-productive. CDR3 was defined by IMGT convention, running from the second conserved V-encoded cysteine to the conserved J-encoded phenylalanine. Sequences without an unambiguous match to a single V gene segment were excluded from the earlier analysis of about 600 of the donors. An earlier analysis of just under 600 of the donors called V segments functional above 56.7% productive rearrangements and segregating when the between-donor standard deviation exceeded 5%. A statistical classification framework was developed to diagnose cytomegalovirus status using the catalog of TCR beta chain sequences. A later analysis assigned V and J genes by comparing TCR nucleotide sequences with IMGT/GENE-DB human TR gene sequences. Using the TCRdist pipeline, a later analysis assigned CDR3 sequences along with most-parsimonious VDJ recombination scenarios. A later analysis defined each TCR beta chain by its CDR3 amino acid sequence plus V-gene family, and excluded reads lacking a unique V-gene family. To address suspected cross-contamination and a sequencing artifact, a later analysis removed 550 to 750 highly shared, low-generation-probability nucleotide sequences. In a later analysis, a clonal expansion index for each public chain was calculated from normalized within-repertoire ranks of inferred template counts. Generation probabilities in a later analysis came from a VDJ recombination model fitted to out-of-frame rearrangements, and those results were checked against IGoR. Hypergeometric tests were used in a later analysis to score TCR-TCR, TCR-HLA and TCR-CMV co-occurrence, with a repertoire-size bias correction applied to the TCR pairs. To estimate false discovery rates, a later analysis permuted the HLA or CMV assignments 20 times. In a later analysis, co-occurring TCRs were grouped with DBSCAN, and TCRdist sequence similarity was added when clustering was performed within HLA-allele-positive subsets. Co-occurrence clustering excluded repertoires with fewer than 30,000 or more than 120,000 public chains, plus five with anomalous nucleotide sharing. In TCRdb, the immuneACCESS table is reduced to in-frame sequences with V and J assigned. These tables do not hold every clone; where another copy was compared, an unresolved V gene accounts for under half, and the others remain unexplained. That table supplies the V and J calls and clone size; D and trimming were determined from the DNA. The sample profile shows over 110,000 clones; around 82% of them were found once. About 6.6% of the sample lies in the top ten.

Reading from cysteine to phenylalanine, the CDR3 counts 13 amino acids. Only the CDR3 portion is preserved as DNA: 39 bases, with reading frame beginning at the first base. CDR1 and CDR2 are read off the germline V gene (reference sequence) as SEHNR and FQNEAQ. On this clone itself: There is no known antigen for this receptor. The junction does not match germline at one end; this may be a read error.

What was sequenced was PBMCs. The sequence joins TRBV7-9 to TRBJ1-5, with an unclear D gene assignment. The TCR sequence derives from a woman between 35 and 50 years old in good health and CMV-seropositive. The CDR3 is CSSSPGDPQPQHF. The DNA sequence reads TGTTCCAGCAGCCCCGGAGATCCTCAGCCCCAGCATTTT.